This is a list of T cell receptor beta chains from one sample in a study of blood T cell repertoires in COVID-19. Profiling relied on immunoSEQ multiplex PCR, and the TCRdb table lists in-frame clones only, not all of them. Counted here are over 140,000 clones, 60% to 85% occurring once; the ten biggest clones make up 4.5%. Sequenced: peripheral blood. The source is a woman over 75 with active or convalescent COVID-19. The CDR3 runs from the conserved cysteine through the conserved F or W. A D gene is named only where the DNA matches it firmly. Size tells how often a clone was seen (once, few, many) or the class of an expanded clone, and some rows leave it out.

V gene: TRBV6-6
clone size: NA
D gene: NA
J gene: TRBJ1-3
CDR3 DNA: TGTGCCAGCAGTTACTTCAGTGGAAACACCATATATTTT
CDR3 protein: CASSYFSGNTIYF

V gene: TRBV6-6
clone size: NA
D gene: TRBD1
J gene: TRBJ1-2
CDR3 DNA: TGTGCCAGCAGTTACGGACAGGCAAGGTCTAAGGATGGCTACACCTTC
CDR3 protein: CASSYGQARSKDGYTF

V gene: TRBV14
clone size: NA
D gene: TRBD2
J gene: TRBJ2-7
CDR3 DNA: TGTGCCAGCAGCCAAGAGACTAGCGGGGGTTCCTACGAGCAGTACTTC
CDR3 protein: CASSQETSGGSYEQYF

V gene: TRBV6-5
clone size: NA
D gene: NA
J gene: TRBJ2-3
CDR3 DNA: TGTGCCAGCAGTTTAACTAGTCCCAGCACAGATACGCAGTATTTT
CDR3 protein: CASSLTSPSTDTQYF

V gene: TRBV3-1/TRBV3-2
clone size: NA
D gene: NA
J gene: TRBJ1-1
CDR3 DNA: TGTGCCAGCAGCCCGGGGGACGGAAGATACACTGAAGCTTTCTTT
CDR3 protein: CASSPGDGRYTEAFF

V gene: TRBV4-1
clone size: NA
D gene: TRBD2
J gene: TRBJ2-3
CDR3 DNA: TGCGCCAGCAGCCACCTGGTAGCGGGGATTAGCACAGATACGCAGTATTTT
CDR3 protein: CASSHLVAGISTDTQYF

V gene: TRBV11-3
clone size: NA
D gene: TRBD1
J gene: TRBJ2-1
CDR3 DNA: TGTGCCAGCAGTAACGACAGGGCCTACTACAATGAGCAGTTCTTC
CDR3 protein: CASSNDRAYYNEQFF

V gene: TRBV10-1
clone size: NA
D gene: TRBD1
J gene: TRBJ1-2
CDR3 DNA: TGCGCCAGCAGCGAAAAAATTCCGGGACAGGGGTCCGATGGCTACACCTTC
CDR3 protein: CASSEKIPGQGSDGYTF

V gene: TRBV5-1
clone size: few
D gene: TRBD2
J gene: TRBJ2-5
CDR3 DNA: TGCGCCAGCAGCTTGGCAGGCGGGGGGGCGTTAGAGACCCAGTACTTC
CDR3 protein: CASSLAGGGALETQYF

V gene: TRBV6-6
clone size: NA
D gene: NA
J gene: TRBJ2-7
CDR3 DNA: TGTGCCAGCAGTTACTCGCAGGTGGGCGAGCAGTACTTC
CDR3 protein: CASSYSQVGEQYF

V gene: TRBV10-3
clone size: NA
D gene: TRBD1
J gene: TRBJ2-7
CDR3 DNA: TGTGCCATCAGTGGCCCGGGACAGGGACTTTCCTACGAGCAGTACTTC
CDR3 protein: CAISGPGQGLSYEQYF

V gene: TRBV29-1
clone size: NA
D gene: NA
J gene: TRBJ2-7
CDR3 DNA: TGCAGCGTTGTCAAAACCTACGAGCAGTACTTC
CDR3 protein: CSVVKTYEQYF

V gene: TRBV2
clone size: many
D gene: TRBD1
J gene: TRBJ2-1
CDR3 DNA: TGTGCCAGCACCCTGCCGGGACAGTACTACAATGAGCAGTTCTTC
CDR3 protein: CASTLPGQYYNEQFF

V gene: TRBV10-1
clone size: NA
D gene: NA
J gene: TRBJ1-6
CDR3 DNA: TGCGCCAGCAGTGAGTCGGGCGGGGGCACCTATAATTCACCCCTCCACTTT
CDR3 protein: CASSESGGGTYNSPLHF

V gene: TRBV19
clone size: NA
D gene: NA
J gene: TRBJ2-2
CDR3 DNA: TGTGCCACCCGTGGAGGGGGCAAATCCGGGGAGCTGTTTTTT
CDR3 protein: CATRGGGKSGELFF

V gene: TRBV30
clone size: NA
D gene: NA
J gene: TRBJ2-7
CDR3 DNA: TGTGCCATGGGACCGGCGGGGTACGAGCAGTACTTC
CDR3 protein: CAMGPAGYEQYF

V gene: TRBV19
clone size: few
D gene: NA
J gene: TRBJ1-2
CDR3 DNA: TGTGCCAGTAGTAAACCCGCGAGGTCGGACTATGGCTACACCTTC
CDR3 protein: CASSKPARSDYGYTF

V gene: TRBV5-6
clone size: NA
D gene: TRBD2
J gene: TRBJ2-3
CDR3 DNA: TGTGCCAGCAGCTCGATCGGCGGGGGGGCCATAGATACGCAGTATTTT
CDR3 protein: CASSSIGGGAIDTQYF

V gene: TRBV7-2
clone size: NA
D gene: TRBD1
J gene: TRBJ1-1
CDR3 DNA: TGTGCCAGCAGCGAGGGACAGCAGTTCACTGAAGCTTTCTTT
CDR3 protein: CASSEGQQFTEAFF

V gene: TRBV9
clone size: NA
D gene: TRBD1
J gene: TRBJ1-1
CDR3 DNA: TGTGCCAGCAGCGTTAAGGGGGCAGCCACTGAAGCTTTCTTT
CDR3 protein: CASSVKGAATEAFF